Below, 21 T cell receptor beta chains from the same sample are listed, as sequenced in a study of T cell responses to AZD1222 COVID-19 vaccine. Profiling relied on immunoSEQ multiplex PCR, and the TCRdb table lists in-frame clones only, not all of them. The sample comprises over 65,000 clones, about nine tenths of which are singletons, and roughly 5% rests with the top ten. The sample was peripheral blood, taken 28 days after the second AZD1222 dose. The receptors were gathered from an adult who received the AZD1222 COVID-19 vaccine.

The chain uses TRBV6-5 and TRBJ2-3, with 9 bases lining up with TRBD1. After removal of 8 bases from V and 0 bases from J, the junction contained 6 bases not matched to a gene. This CDR3 contains 15 residues. CDR1 and CDR2 from the germline V gene are MNHEY and SVGAGI. The CDR3 coding sequence is TGTGCCAGCGGCGGACAGGGGTTTAGCACAGATACGCAGTATTTT. This translates into CASGGQGFSTDTQYF.

The genes are TRBV5-1 and TRBJ1-5; D not certain. CDR1 SGHRS and CDR2 YFSETQ come from the germline V gene. With 0 bases removed from V and 2 bases from J, the gap between germline ends came to 6 bases. The CDR3 has 14 residues. CDR3 nucleotide sequence: TGCGCCAGCAGCTTGGGGAGCGGCAATCAGCCCCAGCATTTT. Protein sequence: CASSLGSGNQPQHF.

The V call is TRBV30, the J call TRBJ2-7; D gene ambiguous. V shed 1 base and J shed 7 bases, with 8 bases lying between them. The CDR3 spans 11 residues. Germline assignment: CDR1 GTSNPN and CDR2 SVGIG (reference sequence). In DNA form, the CDR3 reads TGTGCCTGGAGTGCCGCGGTTGAGCAGTACTTC. This encodes CAWSAAVEQYF.

The chain has TRBV5-6 and TRBJ2-7; D call uncertain. Trimming removed 0 bases at V and 0 bases at J, with 13 bases between. Germline CDR1 SGHDT, CDR2 YYEEEE. This CDR3 has 16 amino acids. CDR3 residues: CASSLVFRTSSYEQYV. The CDR3 DNA is TGTGCCAGCAGCTTGGTGTTCAGGACGAGCTCCTACGAGCAGTACGTC.

The V call is TRBV6-6, the J call TRBJ1-5; D might be TRBD1 (6 bases). Germline assignment: CDR1 MNHNY and CDR2 SVGAGI (reference sequence). This CDR3 is built from 14 residues. Between the trimmed V and J ends, which lost 6 bases and 0 bases, there was a span of 9 bases. The CDR3 DNA sequence: TGTGCCAGCAGGGACAGTTATAGCAATCAGCCCCAGCATTTT. It specifies CASRDSYSNQPQHF.

The chain combines TRBV5-1 with TRBJ2-1; the D is unclear. CDR3 length: 16 residues. Germline V gene lookup returns CDR1 SGHRS and CDR2 YFSETQ. Deletions cut 0 bases from V and 3 bases from J, with 13 bases between. CDR3 in DNA: TGCGCCAGCAGCTTGGGTCTCCATAAAATCTACAATGAGCAGTTCTTC. Amino acid sequence: CASSLGLHKIYNEQFF. The full variable domain, in which reference TRBV5-1 and TRBJ2-1 provide the parts outside the CDR3, is KAGVTQTPRYLIKTRGQQVTLSCSPISGHRSVSWYQQTPGQGLQFLFEYFSETQRNKGNFPGRFSGRQFSNSRSEMNVSTLELGDSALYLCASSLGLHKIYNEQFFGPGTRLTVL.

This clone was counted only a few times. This chain links TRBV6-5 with TRBJ2-7; a possible D gene is TRBD1 (6 bases). The CDR3 has 16 amino acids. CDR1 and CDR2 (germline): MNHEY, SVGAGI. The V end lost 0 bases, the J end lost 3 bases, and 15 bases lay between the germline ends. CDR3 bases: TGTGCCAGCAGTTACTCGGGCCGGGACACCCTCTACGAGCAGTACTTC. Protein sequence: CASSYSGRDTLYEQYF.

V gene TRBV6-5 combines with J gene TRBJ1-2; 9 nucleotides line up with TRBD1. In germline, CDR1 is MNHEY, CDR2 SVGAGI. V shed 6 bases, J shed 3 bases, and the junction held 5 bases outside the gene matches. The CDR3 is 14 amino acids. This chain's CDR3 is CASRQQGADYGYTF. Here the CDR3 DNA reads TGTGCCAGCAGACAACAGGGGGCCGACTATGGCTACACCTTC.

The V call is TRBV18, the J call TRBJ1-4; no clear D. Germline CDR1 is KGHSH and CDR2 is LQKENI. The length of the CDR3 is 14 residues. Trimming shortened V by 3 bases and J by 2 bases, and 7 bases separated the two germline ends. The CDR3 loop is CASSPALTNEKLFF. CDR3 nucleotides: TGTGCCAGCTCACCGGCTCTGACTAATGAAAAACTGTTTTTT.

The chain links TRBV3-1 (or the pseudogene TRBV3-2) to TRBJ1-3; D is unresolved. CDR1 and CDR2 (germline): LGHDT, YNNKEL (reference sequence). V was pared by 1 base and J by 3 bases, with 4 bases between. The CDR3 has 13 amino acids. The CDR3 protein is CASSQVHGNTIYF. In nucleotides, the CDR3 is TGTGCCAGCAGCCAAGTCCATGGAAACACCATATATTTT.

The chain links TRBV4-3 to TRBJ2-1, with 8 bases matching TRBD2. CDR3 length equals 17 residues. Germline V gene lookup returns CDR1 LGHNA and CDR2 YSLEER. J was trimmed by 7 bases and V by 0 bases; bases with no gene match: 11. As DNA, the CDR3 is TGCGCCAGCAGCCAAGATGTCACGGGGGGGCTGGGGAATGAGCAGTTCTTC. It translates to CASSQDVTGGLGNEQFF.

The chain couples TRBV23-1 to TRBJ2-1; 10 nucleotides match TRBD1. TRBV23-1 is labeled an ORF, and its function is uncertain. The CDR3 length is 18 residues. V lost 0 bases, J lost 8 bases, and 13 bases stayed unmatched. This CDR3 reads CASSQSRVRQGARDEQFF. The CDR3 DNA follows: TGCGCCAGCAGTCAATCGAGAGTTAGACAGGGGGCACGGGATGAGCAGTTCTTC.

The chain carries TRBV4-1 and TRBJ2-3; 7 nucleotides agree with TRBD2. Germline CDR1 MGHRA, CDR2 YSYEKL. This CDR3 region has 20 residues. Germline trimming cut 3 bases from V and 0 bases from J; bases unmatched to any gene: 18. This chain's CDR3 is CASSHQMGSGDYSSTDTQYF. For the CDR3, the DNA is TGCGCCAGCAGCCACCAAATGGGCAGTGGGGACTACTCTAGCACAGATACGCAGTATTTT.

The chain employs TRBV6-5 and TRBJ2-7; the D is unclear. This CDR3 has 14 amino acids. Germline CDR1 and CDR2: MNHEY and SVGAGI. The V gene lost 6 bases and the J gene lost 0 bases, with 12 bases spanning the gap. CDR3 loop: CASRTLPSSYEQYV. The CDR3 bases are TGTGCCAGCAGAACCCTCCCGAGCTCCTACGAGCAGTACGTC.

V gene TRBV2 combines with J gene TRBJ1-2; 7 bases map to TRBD1. V shed 6 bases, J shed 6 bases, and the junction held 7 bases outside the gene matches. The V gene's germline CDR1 is SNHLY and CDR2 FYNNEI. This CDR3 has 13 residues. Here the CDR3 reads CASRLQGRDGYTF. The CDR3 DNA reads TGTGCCAGCAGGCTACAGGGGCGAGATGGCTACACCTTC.

The chain has TRBV3-1 (or the pseudogene TRBV3-2) and TRBJ1-2; D is unresolved. CDR1 is LGHDT and CDR2 is YNNKEL in the germline V gene (reference sequence). Trimming took 1 base from V and 5 from J, leaving 14 bases between them. The CDR3 totals 15 residues. This CDR3 reads CASSQVKLGVYGYTF. In DNA, the CDR3 is TGTGCCAGCAGCCAAGTCAAGTTGGGTGTTTATGGCTACACCTTC.

The chain carries TRBV5-4 and TRBJ2-5; possibly TRBD1 or TRBD2 for D (5 bases each). Trimming pared 1 base from V and 0 bases from J, leaving 7 bases between. The CDR3 covers 14 residues. The germline V gene has CDR1 SGHNT and CDR2 YYREEE (reference sequence). CDR3 in DNA: TGTGCCAGCAGCTTGCCGGGACACCAAGAGACCCAGTACTTC. Protein sequence: CASSLPGHQETQYF.

The chain carries TRBV10-3 and TRBJ2-7, with unresolved D. CDR3 length: 15 amino acids. V lost 0 bases and J lost 9, with 18 bases in between. The V gene's germline CDR1 is ENHRY and CDR2 SYGVKD. The DNA for the CDR3 is TGTGCCATCAGTGAGTCACATGGCTTTGATCCTGGGCAGTACTTC. Its translation is CAISESHGFDPGQYF.

This clone came up a few times. The V gene is TRBV7-2, the J gene TRBJ2-7; D is possibly TRBD1 (5 bases). Germline V gene data show CDR1 as SGHTA and CDR2 as FQGNSA. This CDR3 has 14 amino acids. Trimming took off 2 bases at V and 6 bases at J, with 14 bases between the two ends. CDR3 sequence reads: CASSLLQGEVEQYV. Written as DNA, the CDR3 is TGTGCCAGCAGCTTACTGCAGGGTGAGGTCGAGCAGTACGTC.

A few counts support this clone. The genes are TRBV2 and TRBJ2-7; D is possibly TRBD2 (5 bases). Trimming shortened V by 10 bases and J by 3 bases, and 19 bases separated the two germline ends. This CDR3 has 14 residues. CDR1 and CDR2 (germline): SNHLY, FYNNEI. CDR3 sequence reads: CATSRSPGGYEQYV. Here the CDR3 DNA reads TGTGCCACCAGCCGGTCGCCAGGAGGCTACGAGCAGTACGTC.

The J gene is TRBJ2-1, the V gene TRBV3-1 (or the pseudogene TRBV3-2); 7 bases map to TRBD1. The germline CDR1 and CDR2 sequences are LGHDT and YNNKEL (reference sequence). With V trimmed by 4 bases and J by 9 bases, 9 bases remained unmatched. The CDR3 runs 14 residues. CDR3 sequence: CASSPQGVWGEQFF. CDR3 in DNA: TGTGCCAGCAGCCCTCAGGGGGTATGGGGTGAGCAGTTCTTC.